This T cell receptor beta chain originates from a study of blood T cells in healthy people across ages. Primers used in a second PCR of about 6 to 11 cycles were a sample-barcoded 5' primer and a J-beta primer mix. TCRdb analysed the 5' RACE reads with MiXCR anew, one entry per CDR3 protein. The table records about 640,000 distinct CDR3 sequences, 58% of them present only once. The germline CDR1 and CDR2 sequences are SEHNR and FQNEAQ (reference sequence). V shed 5 bases, J shed 4 bases, and the junction held 4 bases outside the gene matches. CDR3 length: 16 residues. The sequence derives from a man in his fifties or sixties in good health. This chain uses TRBV7-9 with TRBJ2-1, with 14 bases aligning to TRBD2. Sequenced material: blood. CDR3 residues: CASSTWTSGGYNEQFF. The CDR3 nucleotides read TGTGCCAGCAGCACCTGGACTAGCGGGGGGTACAATGAGCAGTTCTTC.